This T cell receptor (beta chain) was sequenced for a study of OX40 agonist ivuxolimab in advanced cancers. Background on the whole study: The costimulatory receptor OX40 (CD134) was targeted by ivuxolimab, a fully human IgG2 agonistic monoclonal antibody. In the dose-escalation cohort, 75% to 85% of patients were male, and the mean age was roughly 56 years with a range of roughly 20 to 79. The monotherapy dose-escalation portion (N of about 52 patients) of the phase I ivuxolimab trial is reported in the paper. Patients were allowed to have had prior anti-PD-1, anti-PD-L1 or anti-CTLA-4 therapy, and around 40% of the dose-escalation patients had previously received checkpoint inhibitors. Peripheral TCRbeta sequencing was intended to test whether TCR sequence diversity was altered and clonal T-cell expansion was caused by ivuxolimab. Intravenous ivuxolimab was administered to patients every 2 weeks at six dose levels: 0.01, 0.1, 0.3, 1.5, 3 and 10 mg/kg. Partial responses occurred in three dose-escalation patients, of whom one had hepatocellular carcinoma and two had cutaneous melanoma. Of the 50 or so patients in dose escalation, 19 had hepatocellular carcinoma, about 15 had melanoma, 9 had renal cell carcinoma and 9 had head and neck cancer. Beyond this particular receptor, the publication reports: Antigen specificity was not determined for the clonally expanded peripheral T cells. Low levels of normalized T-cell clonal expansion were also shown by some nonresponding patients. Clonal expansion of both CD4+ and CD8+ blood T cells was observed from baseline to week 6 at doses 0.1 to 3.0 mg/kg. In the 0.1-3.0 mg/kg groups, partial responders had among the lowest normalized peripheral clonal expansion, particularly in CD8+ T cells. After ivuxolimab, more expanded clones were found on average in CD8+ T cells than in CD4+ T cells.

The CDR3 contains 15 residues, cysteine and phenylalanine counted. Solely the CDR3 DNA is kept, with 45 bases framed from the first base. CDR1 and CDR2 are drawn from the germline V gene: SGHRS, YFSETQ. Relative to germline, V is missing 0 bases and J is missing 4 bases, with 3 bases of the junction outside any gene match. Patients with a history of autoimmune disease or receiving systemic immunosuppression were excluded from the trial. Peripheral blood for TCR sequencing was collected from all dose cohorts at baseline, on cycle 4 day 1, and on cycle 7 day 1. The samples were drawn from a first-in-human, open-label, multicenter phase I dose-escalation trial of ivuxolimab. Adults with locally advanced or metastatic head and neck squamous cell, hepatocellular, melanoma or renal cell carcinoma were enrolled in the trial. Before TCR sequencing, CD4+ T cells and CD8+ T cells were sorted from peripheral blood as separate populations.

As regards this clone: Its target antigen remains unknown. Per-base qualities were not stored, and no clone one base away is much larger.

For sequencing of the TCRbeta CDR3 region, genomic DNA was extracted from the sorted cells. The immunoSEQ Assay was used to sequence the TCRbeta CDR3 regions. TCRdb took this table from immuneACCESS and kept in-frame rearrangements with V and J called. Such tables lack part of the clones; where checked against another copy, unresolved V genes explain under half of the gap, and the rest is unexplained. The sample has under 25,000 clones on record, approximately 85% of them singletons. Clones ranked in the top ten supply approximately 3% of the sample. The input for sequencing was CD4+ or CD8+ T cells sorted from blood, taken in a trial of the OX40 agonist ivuxolimab. The source is an adult with an advanced solid tumor such as melanoma, head and neck, liver or kidney cancer. Here the chain combines TRBV5-1 and TRBJ2-1; 8 nucleotides in the junction match TRBD2. The DNA is as follows: TGCGCCAGCAGCTTGGTTCCGGGGGGGTACAATGAGCAGTTCTTC. Translation gives CASSLVPGGYNEQFF.